The 22 T cell receptor beta chains in this list originate from one sample, sequenced in a study of blood T cells in healthy people across ages. Together with a sample-barcoded 5' primer, a J-beta primer mix was included in a second PCR lasting about 7 to 11 cycles. From the 5' RACE reads, TCRdb called clonotypes with MiXCR, one entry per CDR3 protein. The profile shows about 930,000 distinct CDR3 sequences, roughly 28% of them singletons. Separately, the same data were catalogued under a study of T cells of mothers and their children.

The specimen was blood. These receptors came from a woman aged 40 to 55 in good health.

This clonotype has a single count. J is TRBJ2-3 and V is TRBV12-3 or TRBV12-4; D tentatively reads TRBD1 or TRBD2 (5 bases each). The CDR3 contains 14 residues. Trimming shortened V by 2 bases and J by 4 bases, and 10 bases separated the two germline ends. Here the CDR3 reads CASSLPGTPDTQYF. The DNA for the CDR3 is TGTGCCAGCAGTTTACCTGGGACCCCAGATACGCAGTATTTT.

This clonotype was picked up one time. This is likely a read error, given that the CDR3 carries no conserved phenylalanine or tryptophan at its end. The gene calls are TRBV20-1 and TRBJ1-2; D gene unclear. CDR3 length: 12 residues. Trimming removed 2 bases at V and 2 bases at J, with 6 bases between. Germline lookup yields CDR1 DFQATT and CDR2 SNEGSKA (reference sequence). DNA for the CDR3: TGCAGTGCTAGACGGGCGAACTATGGCTACACCGTC. Its protein product is CSARRANYGYTV.

The table lists this clonotype with a few counts. J is TRBJ2-1 and V is TRBV6-5; 12 bases line up with TRBD1. V lost 2 bases to trimming and J lost 10 bases; unmatched junction nucleotides: 6. CDR1 is MNHEY and CDR2 is SVGAGI in the germline V gene. This CDR3 is 15 amino acids long. The CDR3 nucleotides are TGTGCCAGCAGTTACCCGGGACAGGGGGCTGACGAGCAGTTCTTC. Its translation: CASSYPGQGADEQFF.

The chain links TRBV28 to TRBJ1-5, with D unresolved. Germline loops: CDR1 MDHEN, CDR2 SYDVKM. V shed 2 bases and J shed 0 bases, with 11 bases lying between them. This CDR3 region has 16 residues. The chain's CDR3 is CASSLAGSSSNQPQHF. CDR3 bases: TGTGCCAGCAGTTTAGCGGGCTCTTCTAGCAATCAGCCCCAGCATTTT. Drawing the rest from reference TRBV28 and TRBJ1-5, the complete variable domain is DVKVTQSSRYLVKRTGEKVFLECVQDMDHENMFWYRQDPGLGLRLIYFSYDVKMKEKGDIPEGYSVSREKKERFSLILESASTNQTSMYLCASSLAGSSSNQPQHFGDGTRLSIL.

As for this clonotype: The junction does not match germline at one end; this may be a read error. This chain joins TRBV6-4 and TRBJ2-3; the match to TRBD2 covers 10 bases. The germline V gene encodes CDR1 MRHNA and CDR2 SNTAGT. This CDR3 has 15 residues. This chain's CDR3 is CAGSASGGATDTQYF. In DNA form, the CDR3 reads TGTGCCGGCAGTGCAAGCGGGGGGGCGACAGATACGCAGTATTTT.

For this clonotype: This may be a read error, as it is one base from a much larger clone. The genes are TRBV6-6 and TRBJ2-4, with D possibly matching TRBD2 (5 bases). The last part of the DNA fits TRBJ2-7 better; the J call may be wrong. Germline assignment: CDR1 MNHNY and CDR2 SVGAGI (reference sequence). The CDR3 runs 11 residues. The CDR3 nucleotides are TGTGCCAGCAACAACCGGGGCGAGCAGTACTTC. It encodes CASNNRGEQYF.

This clonotype was observed at least ten times. The chain recombines TRBV29-1 with TRBJ2-1; TRBD1 matches 9 bases. The germline V gene has CDR1 SQVTM and CDR2 ANQGSEA. The CDR3 is made up of 15 amino acids. V lost 6 bases and J lost 3; bases outside the gene matches: 9. CDR3 nucleotides: TGCAGCGTCGAAAACGACAGGGGGTACTACAATGAGCAGTTCTTC. It is translated as CSVENDRGYYNEQFF.

Details on this clonotype: Given a much more abundant clone one base away, this may be a read error. This rearrangement joins TRBV27 to TRBJ2-1, with TRBD1 matching over 10 bases. Losses at the gene ends were 4 bases for V and 10 bases for J; bases not matched to a gene: 13. Germline V gene lookup returns CDR1 MNHEY and CDR2 SMNVEV (reference sequence). The CDR3 consists of 16 residues. DNA of the CDR3: TGTGCCAGCAGTTATTCCGGGACAGGGGCAACCTACGAGCAGTTCTTC. Encoded protein: CASSYSGTGATYEQFF.

This clonotype occurred a few times. The chain couples TRBV7-2 to TRBJ2-1, with D unresolved. Germline V CDR1 and CDR2: SGHTA, FQGNSA. V lost 7 bases to trimming and J lost 10 bases, with 20 bases between them. The CDR3 has 14 amino acids. CDR3 residues: CASTAVGVISEQFF. Written as DNA, the CDR3 is TGTGCCAGCACCGCGGTTGGGGTTATATCGGAGCAGTTCTTC.

V gene TRBV2 combines with J gene TRBJ2-3; D not resolved. The CDR3 sequence is 15 residues long. V was pared by 2 bases and J by 3 bases, with 12 bases between. The V gene's germline CDR1 is SNHLY and CDR2 FYNNEI. The CDR3, as DNA: TGTGCCAGCAGTGAAAGGTTAACAGCGACAGATACGCAGTATTTT. Translating it yields CASSERLTATDTQYF.

This clonotype was seen a handful of times. The rearrangement links TRBV2 to TRBJ1-5, with D perhaps TRBD1 (6 bases). The CDR3 consists of 13 residues. V lost 3 bases, J lost 8 bases, and 11 bases lay in between. Germline V gene data show CDR1 as SNHLY and CDR2 as FYNNEI. The CDR3 nucleotides are TGTGCCAGCAGTGAGGGCGGGGGCAAGCCCCAGCATTTT. Amino acid sequence: CASSEGGGKPQHF.

This clonotype was counted between two and nine times. The rearrangement joins TRBV2 to TRBJ2-4; 8 nucleotides agree with TRBD1. The germline CDR1 and CDR2 sequences are SNHLY and FYNNEI. This CDR3 spans 15 amino acids. Trimming cost V 5 bases and J 13 bases; bases outside gene matches: 16. Written as DNA, the CDR3 is TGTGCCAGCAGTATAAATGCGGGGCAGGGGGCTAAGCAGTACTTC. As protein: CASSINAGQGAKQYF.

This chain uses TRBV5-5 with TRBJ2-4; maybe TRBD1 (5 bases). Trimming removed 1 base at V and 0 bases at J, with 14 bases between. Per the germline V gene, CDR1 is SGHKS and CDR2 is YYEKEE (reference sequence). CDR3 length: 17 amino acids. The CDR3 region has the DNA TGTGCCAGCAGCTTGATCGATCAGGGCCTAGCCAAAAACATTCAGTACTTC. It yields the protein CASSLIDQGLAKNIQYF.

The chain employs TRBV28 and TRBJ2-1; D is perhaps TRBD1 (7 bases). The CDR3 is 15 amino acids. V lost 6 bases and J 6 bases, leaving 18 bases between the germline ends. Germline loops: CDR1 MDHEN, CDR2 SYDVKM. CDR3 loop: CASRSASGGSNEQFF. The DNA for the CDR3 is TGTGCCAGCAGGTCCGCATCAGGGGGGAGCAATGAGCAGTTCTTC.

The table lists this clonotype with many counts. CDR3 amino acids: CASSFAQGYEQYF. The CDR3 nucleotides read TGTGCCAGCAGTTTCGCCCAGGGTTACGAGCAGTACTTC. V usage is TRBV28 and J usage is TRBJ2-7, with D possibly being TRBD1 (5 bases). CDR3 length: 13 residues. From germline, CDR1 is MDHEN and CDR2 SYDVKM. The V end lost 3 bases, the J end lost 4 bases, and 10 bases lay between the germline ends.

The rearrangement links TRBV7-9 to TRBJ1-1, with 8 bases lining up with TRBD1. Looked up from germline, CDR1 is SEHNR and CDR2 is FQNEAQ (reference sequence). J gave up 3 bases and V 3 bases, and 3 bases lay outside the gene matches. CDR3 length equals 14 residues. CDR3 sequence: CASSFSGQDTEAFF. DNA for the CDR3: TGTGCCAGCAGCTTCTCGGGACAGGACACTGAAGCTTTCTTT.

This clonotype was seen repeatedly, ten times or more. The chain uses TRBV5-6 and TRBJ1-5; D is perhaps TRBD1 (6 bases). Trimming cost V 0 bases and J 5 bases, with 18 bases left between them. The CDR3 loop spans 17 amino acids. CDR1 is SGHDT, CDR2 YYEEEE, per germline. The chain's CDR3 is CASSLGDRLDPDQPQHF. In DNA form, the CDR3 reads TGTGCCAGCAGCTTGGGTGACAGGCTAGACCCCGATCAGCCCCAGCATTTT. The whole variable domain, filled in from reference TRBV5-6 and TRBJ1-5, reads DAGVTQSPTHLIKTRGQQVTLRCSPKSGHDTVSWYQQALGQGPQFIFQYYEEEERQRGNFPDRFSGHQFPNYSSELNVNALLLGDSALYLCASSLGDRLDPDQPQHFGDGTRLSIL.

The chain couples TRBV20-1 to TRBJ2-1; the D is unclear. The germline CDR1 and CDR2 sequences are DFQATT and SNEGSKA (reference sequence). V lost 5 bases and J lost 7, with 12 bases in between. The CDR3 consists of 12 residues. CDR3: CSASRVPNEQFF. The CDR3 DNA sequence: TGCAGTGCTTCTCGGGTCCCTAATGAGCAGTTCTTC.

This clonotype showed up many times. A read error may account for a junction end that differs from germline. The rearrangement joins TRBV14 to TRBJ2-7; D is ambiguous. The CDR3 spans 13 residues. The germline V gene encodes CDR1 SGHDN and CDR2 FVKESK. The CDR3 loop reads CASSQVRAYEQYF. DNA of the CDR3: TGCGCCAGCAGCCAAGTTAGAGCCTACGAGCAGTACTTC.

This clonotype was counted many times. The rearrangement links TRBV20-1 to TRBJ2-7; 7 bases agree with TRBD2. V was pared by 3 bases and J by 6 bases, with 8 bases of the junction left unmatched. This CDR3 has 13 residues. Germline assignment: CDR1 DFQATT and CDR2 SNEGSKA (reference sequence). CDR3 sequence (DNA): TGCAGTGCTAGGACTAGCTCCTTCTCCGAGCAGTACTTC. Amino acids: CSARTSSFSEQYF.

This clonotype has just a few counts. The chain employs TRBV2 and TRBJ2-3; tentatively, D is TRBD2 (6 bases). V was clipped by 4 bases and J by 1 base, with 18 bases between them. Germline loops: CDR1 SNHLY, CDR2 FYNNEI. The CDR3 is made up of 17 amino acids. CDR3 in amino acids: CASSAEGDGDRTDTQYF. CDR3 in DNA: TGTGCCAGCAGTGCGGAGGGAGATGGGGACCGCACAGATACGCAGTATTTT.

The chain carries TRBV12-3 or TRBV12-4 and TRBJ1-1; D unresolved. The CDR3 extends over 14 amino acids. V lost 5 bases to trimming and J lost 1 base, with 11 bases between them. CDR3 nucleotides: TGTGCCAGCAGTGCAAGTAATAGGAACACTGAAGCTTTCTTT. Its protein is CASSASNRNTEAFF.